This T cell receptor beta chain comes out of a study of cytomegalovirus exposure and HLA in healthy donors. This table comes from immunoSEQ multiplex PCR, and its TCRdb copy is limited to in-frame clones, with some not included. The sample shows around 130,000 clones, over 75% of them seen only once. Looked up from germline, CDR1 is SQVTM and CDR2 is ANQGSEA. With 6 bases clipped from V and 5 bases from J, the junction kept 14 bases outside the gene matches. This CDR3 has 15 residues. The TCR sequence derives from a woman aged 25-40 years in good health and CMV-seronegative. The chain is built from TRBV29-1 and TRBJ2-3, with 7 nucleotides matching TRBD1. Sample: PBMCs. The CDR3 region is CSVREGTVSGDTQYF. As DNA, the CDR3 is TGCAGCGTACGCGAGGGGACAGTAAGCGGAGATACGCAGTATTTT.